The 9 T cell receptor beta chains given below trace back to one sample, sequenced in a study of tumor-infiltrating lymphocytes in localized non-small cell lung cancer. TCRdb's copy holds only in-frame clones and misses some; the assay was immunoSEQ multiplex PCR. Among about 6,400 clones listed, 65% to 80% were seen once. Sequencing was performed on lung tumor tissue. These receptor sequences come from a human donor with non-small cell lung cancer.

The rearrangement links TRBV28 to TRBJ2-1, with D unclear. V lost 7 bases and J 3 bases, leaving 7 bases between the germline ends. Germline CDR1 is MDHEN and CDR2 is SYDVKM. The CDR3 spans 12 residues. The CDR3 protein is CASKDNYNEQFF. The CDR3 DNA sequence: TGTGCCAGCAAGGATAACTACAATGAGCAGTTCTTC. Looking up the rest from reference TRBV28 and TRBJ2-1 gives the full variable domain: DVKVTQSSRYLVKRTGEKVFLECVQDMDHENMFWYRQDPGLGLRLIYFSYDVKMKEKGDIPEGYSVSREKKERFSLILESASTNQTSMYLCASKDNYNEQFFGPGTRLTVL.

This clone was counted a single time. CDR3 sequence (DNA): TGTGCCAGCAGCCCTGGTGAATGGGGAACCGGCTACACCTTC. Translation gives CASSPGEWGTGYTF. The chain carries TRBV7-2 and TRBJ1-2; D unresolved. The V gene lost 5 bases and the J gene lost 8 bases, with 18 bases spanning the gap. CDR1 is SGHTA and CDR2 is FQGNSA in the germline V gene. This CDR3 comprises 14 residues.

The J gene is TRBJ1-3, the V gene TRBV9; unclear D gene. Germline V gives CDR1 SGDLS, CDR2 YYNGEE. V shed 0 bases and J shed 3 bases, with 10 bases lying between them. The CDR3 length is 15 residues. The CDR3 nucleotides are TGTGCCAGCAGCGTAGCAGGCGAACTTGGAAACACCATATATTTT. This encodes CASSVAGELGNTIYF.

This chain uses TRBV7-3 with TRBJ2-3; D is unresolved. Trimming took off 3 bases at V and 5 bases at J, with 6 bases between the two ends. Germline V gene data show CDR1 as SGHTA and CDR2 as FQGTGA. The CDR3 consists of 12 residues. The CDR3 loop is CASSFSGDTQYF. CDR3 sequence (DNA): TGTGCCAGCAGCTTCTCTGGAGATACGCAGTATTTT.

The CDR3 nucleotides read TGTGCCAGCAGCATACTAGCGGGGCACAATGAGCAGTTCTTC. Encoded protein: CASSILAGHNEQFF. The rearrangement links TRBV7-2 to TRBJ2-1, with TRBD2 identical over 10 bases. V trimming: 5 bases; J trimming: 5 bases; junction bases outside the gene matches: 3. Germline CDR1 and CDR2: SGHTA and FQGNSA. The CDR3 extends over 14 amino acids.

In this sample, this clone turned up a few times. V and J are TRBV5-5 and TRBJ1-2, with D possibly matching TRBD1 (5 bases). Germline loops: CDR1 SGHKS, CDR2 YYEKEE (reference sequence). The CDR3 length is 12 residues. The ends were cut back, 4 bases at V and 5 bases at J, with 9 bases in the middle. This chain's CDR3 is CASSPGLYGYTF. CDR3 in DNA: TGTGCCAGCAGCCCGGGACTTTATGGCTACACCTTC.

V gene TRBV6-5 combines with J gene TRBJ2-7, with 12 positions matching TRBD2. Germline V gene data show CDR1 as MNHEY and CDR2 as SVGAGI. This CDR3 spans 15 amino acids. Germline trimming cut 4 bases from V and 3 bases from J; bases unmatched to any gene: 4. The CDR3 nucleotides read TGTGCCAGCAGTTCACTAGCGGGAGGTGACTACGAGCAGTACTTC. It codes for CASSSLAGGDYEQYF.

This sequence joins TRBV11-3 and TRBJ2-4; unclear D gene. V lost 0 bases, J lost 4 bases, and 4 bases lay in between. Germline loops: CDR1 SGHNT, CDR2 YENEEA. The length of the CDR3 is 13 residues. In DNA, the CDR3 is TGTGCCAGCAGCTTAGAACAGAAAAACATTCAGTACTTC. It encodes CASSLEQKNIQYF.

There are a few counts of this clone. The V and J genes are TRBV5-1 and TRBJ2-5, with 14 bases matching TRBD2. There are 15 residues in the CDR3. V shed 4 bases, J shed 3 bases, and the junction held 2 bases outside the gene matches. The germline CDR1 and CDR2 sequences are SGHRS and YFSETQ. This CDR3 is CASSPGLAGEETQYF. CDR3 DNA: TGCGCCAGCAGCCCGGGACTAGCGGGGGAAGAGACCCAGTACTTC.